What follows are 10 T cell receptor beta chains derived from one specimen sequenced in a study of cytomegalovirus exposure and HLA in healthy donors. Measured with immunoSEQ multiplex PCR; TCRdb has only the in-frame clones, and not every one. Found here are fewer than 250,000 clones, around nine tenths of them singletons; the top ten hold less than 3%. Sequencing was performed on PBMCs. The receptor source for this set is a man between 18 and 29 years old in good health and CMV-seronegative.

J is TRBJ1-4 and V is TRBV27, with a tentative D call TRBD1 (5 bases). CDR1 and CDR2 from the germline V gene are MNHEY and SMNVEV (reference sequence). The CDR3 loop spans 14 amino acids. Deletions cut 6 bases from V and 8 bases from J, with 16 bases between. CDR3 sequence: CASRATGYGEKLFF. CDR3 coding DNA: TGTGCCAGCAGGGCAACAGGTTATGGAGAAAAACTGTTTTTT.

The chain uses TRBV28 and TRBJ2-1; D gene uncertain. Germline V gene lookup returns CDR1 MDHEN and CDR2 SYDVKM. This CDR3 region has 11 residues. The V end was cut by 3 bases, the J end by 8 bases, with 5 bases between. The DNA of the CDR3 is TGTGCCAGCAGTTTGTTATATGAGCAGTTCTTC. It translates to CASSLLYEQFF.

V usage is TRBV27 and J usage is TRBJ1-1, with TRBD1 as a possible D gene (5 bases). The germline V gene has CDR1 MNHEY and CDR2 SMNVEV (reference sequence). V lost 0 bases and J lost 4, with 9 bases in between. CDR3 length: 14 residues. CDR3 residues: CASSLSGGGTEAFF. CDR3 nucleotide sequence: TGTGCCAGCAGTTTATCGGGGGGGGGCACTGAAGCTTTCTTT.

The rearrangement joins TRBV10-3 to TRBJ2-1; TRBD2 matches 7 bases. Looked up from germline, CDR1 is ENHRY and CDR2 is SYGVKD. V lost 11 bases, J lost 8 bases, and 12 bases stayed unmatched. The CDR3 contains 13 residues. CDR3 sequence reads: CAAATSSGHEQFF. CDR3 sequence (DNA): TGTGCCGCCGCGACTAGCAGCGGCCATGAGCAGTTCTTC.

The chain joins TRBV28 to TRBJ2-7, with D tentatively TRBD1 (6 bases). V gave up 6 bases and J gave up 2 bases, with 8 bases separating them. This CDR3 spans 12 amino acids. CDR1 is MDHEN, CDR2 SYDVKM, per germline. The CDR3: CASRDSAYEQYF. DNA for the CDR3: TGTGCCAGCAGGGACAGCGCCTACGAGCAGTACTTC.

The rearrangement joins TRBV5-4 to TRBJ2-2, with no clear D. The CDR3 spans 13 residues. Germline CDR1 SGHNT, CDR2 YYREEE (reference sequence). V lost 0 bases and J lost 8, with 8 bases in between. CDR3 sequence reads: CASSLDSLGELFF. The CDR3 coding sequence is TGTGCCAGCAGCTTGGACTCTCTTGGGGAGCTGTTTTTT. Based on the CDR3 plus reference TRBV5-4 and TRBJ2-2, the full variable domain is ETGVTQSPTHLIKTRGQQVTLRCSSQSGHNTVSWYQQALGQGPQFIFQYYREEENGRGNFPPRFSGLQFPNYSSELNVNALELDDSALYLCASSLDSLGELFFGEGSRLTVL.

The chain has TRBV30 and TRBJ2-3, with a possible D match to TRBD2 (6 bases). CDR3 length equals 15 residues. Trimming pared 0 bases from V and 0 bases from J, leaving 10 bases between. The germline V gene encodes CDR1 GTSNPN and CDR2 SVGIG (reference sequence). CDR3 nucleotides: TGTGCCTGGAGTGTTGGCGGGACTAGCACAGATACGCAGTATTTT. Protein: CAWSVGGTSTDTQYF.

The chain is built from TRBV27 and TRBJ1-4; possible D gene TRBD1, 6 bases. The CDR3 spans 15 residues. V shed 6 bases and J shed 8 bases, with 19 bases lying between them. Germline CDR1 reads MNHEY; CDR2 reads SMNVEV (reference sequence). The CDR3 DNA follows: TGTGCCAGCAGACCTTTACAGGGAAAGGAAGAAAAACTGTTTTTT. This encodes CASRPLQGKEEKLFF.

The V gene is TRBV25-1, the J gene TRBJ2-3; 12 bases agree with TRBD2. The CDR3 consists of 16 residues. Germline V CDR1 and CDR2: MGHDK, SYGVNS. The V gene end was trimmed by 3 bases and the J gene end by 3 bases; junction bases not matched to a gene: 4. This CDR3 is CASSETSGGVTDTQYF. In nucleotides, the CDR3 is TGTGCCAGCAGTGAGACTAGCGGGGGAGTAACAGATACGCAGTATTTT.

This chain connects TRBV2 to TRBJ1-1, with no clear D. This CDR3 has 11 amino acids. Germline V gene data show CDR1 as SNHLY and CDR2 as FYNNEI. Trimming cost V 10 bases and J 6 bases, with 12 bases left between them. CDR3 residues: CATSVVAEAFF. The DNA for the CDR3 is TGTGCCACCTCAGTCGTGGCTGAAGCTTTCTTT. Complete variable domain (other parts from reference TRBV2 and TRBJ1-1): EPEVTQTPSHQVTQMGQEVILRCVPISNHLYFYWYRQILGQKVEFLVSFYNNEISEKSEIFDDQFSVERPDGSNFTLKIRSTKLEDSAMYFCATSVVAEAFFGQGTRLTVV.